The clone carrying this T cell receptor (beta chain) was seen just once. Its antigen is unknown. Here immunoSEQ multiplex PCR was the method, and the copy in TCRdb shows in-frame clones only, minus some. The sample gives tens of thousands of clones, around 93% of which show up once; about 3.1% is in the top ten. This sample was taken from a study of T cells after posttransplantation cyclophosphamide. Whole-study findings and limits: TRB overlap between skin or GI tissue T cells and blood was limited. Donor-recipient repertoire similarity was low at 1-2 months, rising over year one.

Trimming took off 1 base at V and 3 bases at J, with 16 bases between the two ends. From germline, CDR1 is MGHRA and CDR2 YSYEKL. CDR3 size: 18 residues. Sequenced input: PBMCs. The genes are TRBV4-1 and TRBJ1-6, with unresolved D. This TCR was sampled from a woman in her thirties in good health and a related stem cell transplant donor. As DNA, the CDR3 is TGCGCCAGCAGCCAAGGGACCCTAGGACCTTTCTATAATTCACCCCTCCACTTT. Amino acid sequence: CASSQGTLGPFYNSPLHF.